The clone carrying this TCR beta chain was observed many times. Its antigen is currently unknown. The data were obtained in a study of CD8 T cells in ankylosing spondylitis. Whole-study findings and limits: Within matched ankylosing spondylitis synovial fluid, disease-linked clones were reportedly significantly enriched. The study identified a TCR beta motif of roughly eight highly homologous variants that appeared characteristic of ankylosing spondylitis blood. Previous work reported some of these motif variants in the synovial fluid and blood of reactive arthritis.

The V and J ends lost 7 bases and 1 base respectively, with 11 bases between them. The germline V gene encodes CDR1 ENHRY and CDR2 SYGVKD. The CDR3 loop spans 14 amino acids. TCRdb ran MiXCR on the 5' RACE reads and lists one entry per CDR3 protein. This table has approximately 520,000 distinct CDR3 sequences, over 4% appearing once. The chain uses TRBV10-3 and TRBJ2-1, with D tentatively TRBD2 (6 bases). The clonotype was recovered from a male donor with ankylosing spondylitis. Sequenced sample: blood, either unsorted or a sorted T cell fraction (not recorded which). This CDR3 reads CAITRDISYNEQFF. The CDR3 DNA sequence: TGTGCCATCACGCGGGATATTTCCTACAATGAGCAGTTCTTC.